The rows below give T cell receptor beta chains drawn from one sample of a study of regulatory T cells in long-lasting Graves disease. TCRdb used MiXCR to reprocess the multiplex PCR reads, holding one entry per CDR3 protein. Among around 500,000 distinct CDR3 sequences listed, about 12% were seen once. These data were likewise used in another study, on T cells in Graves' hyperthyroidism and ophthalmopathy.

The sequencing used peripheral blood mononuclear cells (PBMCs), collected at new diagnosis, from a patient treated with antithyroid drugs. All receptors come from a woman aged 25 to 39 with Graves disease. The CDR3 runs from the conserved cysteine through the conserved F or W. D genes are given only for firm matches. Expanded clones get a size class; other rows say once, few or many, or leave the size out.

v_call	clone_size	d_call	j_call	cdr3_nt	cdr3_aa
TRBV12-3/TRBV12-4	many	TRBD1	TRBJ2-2	TGTGCCAGCAGTTTAGTCCGTTCGATTTATGACGACAGGGGGGGCCCGAACACCGGGGAGCTGTTTTTT	CASSLVRSIYDDRGGPNTGELFF
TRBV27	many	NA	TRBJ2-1	TGTGCCAGCACCCCCTGGGCGGGTAGCTCCTACAATGAGCAGTTCTTC	CASTPWAGSSYNEQFF
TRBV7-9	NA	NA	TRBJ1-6	TGTGCCAGCCGCGGGGTTGGCTCACCCCTCCACTTT	CASRGVGSPLHF
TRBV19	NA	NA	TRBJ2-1	TGTGCCAGTAGTATATGGGGGGTTAATGAGCAGTTCTTC	CASSIWGVNEQFF
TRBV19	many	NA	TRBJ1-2	TGTGCCAGTAGTATCGGCTATGGCTACACCTTC	CASSIGYGYTF
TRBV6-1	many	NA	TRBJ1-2	TGTGCCAGCAGCCAACCGACTGGTTATGGCTACACCTTC	CASSQPTGYGYTF
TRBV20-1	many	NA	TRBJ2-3	TGCAGTGCTGATAACCGTCGGGACACAGATACGCAGTATTTT	CSADNRRDTDTQYF
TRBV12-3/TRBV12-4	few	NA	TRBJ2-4	TGTGCCAGCAGTTTGACTTTCGGGAGTCTAGCCAAAAACATTCAGTACTTC	CASSLTFGSLAKNIQYF
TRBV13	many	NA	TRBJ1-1	TGTGCCAGCAGCTCAGGACCACAGGGTTTCACTGAAGCTTTCTTT	CASSSGPQGFTEAFF
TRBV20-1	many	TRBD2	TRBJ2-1	TGCAGTGCTAGAGTGGGACTAGCCGGATTAGATGAGCAGTTCTTC	CSARVGLAGLDEQFF
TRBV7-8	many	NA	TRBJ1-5	TGTGCCAGCAGCTTAAACGGCCATCAGCCCCAGCATTTT	CASSLNGHQPQHF
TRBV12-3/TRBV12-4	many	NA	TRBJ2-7	TGTGCCAGCAGTATGGGGAGGAGGCGCGAGCAGTACTTC	CASSMGRRREQYF
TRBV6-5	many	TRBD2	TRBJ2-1	TGTGCCAGCAGTTACTCGGTAGCGGGGTATCCAAATGAGCAGTTCTTC	CASSYSVAGYPNEQFF
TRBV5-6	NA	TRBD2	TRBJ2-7	TGTGCCAGCAGCCCGGGACTAGCCCACGAGCAGTACTTC	CASSPGLAHEQYF
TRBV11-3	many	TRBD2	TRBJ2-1	TGTGCCAGCAGCTTACGGCGGGAGGGCAATGGTGAGCAGTTCTTC	CASSLRREGNGEQFF
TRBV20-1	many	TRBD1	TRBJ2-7	TGCAGTGCTAGAGAACAGGGGTTTCACGAGCAGTACTTC	CSAREQGFHEQYF
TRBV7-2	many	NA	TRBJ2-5	TGTGCCAGCAGCTTACCTTCGGTAGCGTATTACCAAGAGACCCAGTACTTC	CASSLPSVAYYQETQYF